The clone carrying this T cell receptor (beta chain) appeared a few times. The antigen is undetermined. This entry comes from a study of long-term antiretroviral therapy in people with HIV. The CDR3 covers 14 residues. The germline V gene encodes CDR1 MNHEY and CDR2 SMNVEV (reference sequence). V was pared by 5 bases and J by 7 bases, with 14 bases between. immunoSEQ v3.0 was run at survey level. In sequencing, about 40,000-50,000 T-cell genomes per sample were targeted. Profiling relied on immunoSEQ multiplex PCR, and the TCRdb table lists in-frame clones only, not all of them. The data contain about 30,000 clones, 90% to 95% of them seen just once; the ten biggest clones take up less than 3%. Study-wide findings and caveats: Diversity measured after ART increased yet remained under transplant donor controls. Blood sampling spanned 2004 to 2017, possibly under older ART regimens.

The chain carries TRBV27 and TRBJ2-2, with D maybe TRBD1 (6 bases). The specimen comprised unsorted PBMCs, sampled approximately 7.1 years after starting antiretroviral therapy. The sequence was collected from a man aged 45 to 65 with HIV. CDR3 residues: CASSVTTGSGELFF. Written as DNA, the CDR3 is TGTGCCAGCAGTGTCACTACAGGGAGCGGGGAGCTGTTTTTT.